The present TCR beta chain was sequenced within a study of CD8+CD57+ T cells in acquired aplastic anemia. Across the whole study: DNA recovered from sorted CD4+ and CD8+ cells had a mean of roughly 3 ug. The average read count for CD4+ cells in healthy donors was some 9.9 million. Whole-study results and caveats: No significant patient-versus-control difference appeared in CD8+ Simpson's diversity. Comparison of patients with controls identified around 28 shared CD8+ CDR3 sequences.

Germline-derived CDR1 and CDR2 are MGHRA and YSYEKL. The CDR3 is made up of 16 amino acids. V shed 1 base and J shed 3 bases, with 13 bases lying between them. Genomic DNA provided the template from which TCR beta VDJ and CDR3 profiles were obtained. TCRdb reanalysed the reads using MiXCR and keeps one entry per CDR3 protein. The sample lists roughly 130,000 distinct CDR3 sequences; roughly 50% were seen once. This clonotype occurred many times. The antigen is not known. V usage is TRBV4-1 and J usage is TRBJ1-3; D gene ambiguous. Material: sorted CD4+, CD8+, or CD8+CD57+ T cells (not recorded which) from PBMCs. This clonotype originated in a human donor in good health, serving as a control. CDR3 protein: CASSQGMWGSGNTIYF. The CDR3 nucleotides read TGCGCCAGCAGCCAAGGAATGTGGGGTAGTGGAAACACCATATATTTT.